Listed below are T cell receptor beta chains from one sample, sequenced in a study of beta chain features in type 1 diabetes. The table came from immunoSEQ multiplex PCR; TCRdb's copy has only in-frame clones and leaves some out. The sample includes 550,000 to 850,000 clones, roughly 13% of them seen just once. Input material: naive CD4+ T cells from blood. The receptors stem from a man aged 18 to 35 with type 1 diabetes. Both conserved end residues are part of each CDR3. A D gene is named only where the DNA matches it firmly. Clone size is shown for a subset of rows, as once, few, many or a class of expanded clone.

size	V	J	D	CDR3	DNA
-	TRBV25-1	TRBJ1-6	-	CASRARGGNSPLHF	TGTGCCAGCAGGGCCAGGGGAGGTAATTCACCCCTCCACTTT
few	TRBV5-4	TRBJ2-1	-	CASSTSDNNEQFF	TGTGCCAGCAGCACGTCGGACAACAATGAGCAGTTCTTC
few	TRBV2	TRBJ1-2	-	CASSGMGNYGYTF	TGTGCCAGCAGTGGAATGGGGAACTATGGCTACACCTTC
-	TRBV4-1	TRBJ2-5	TRBD2	CASSQGSTGTSGETQYF	TGCGCCAGCAGCCAAGGATCGACCGGGACTAGCGGGGAGACCCAGTACTTC
-	TRBV5-6	TRBJ1-5	TRBD1	CASSGGLGTVSNQPQHF	TGTGCCAGCAGCGGAGGGCTCGGGACAGTTAGCAATCAGCCCCAGCATTTT
-	TRBV28	TRBJ2-7	TRBD1	CASQPGQGYEQYF	TGTGCCAGTCAACCGGGACAGGGTTACGAGCAGTACTTC
few	TRBV28	TRBJ2-7	-	CASVGGYEQYF	TGTGCCTCGGTTGGGGGCTACGAGCAGTACTTC
-	TRBV4-1	TRBJ2-7	TRBD1	CASSQDSRQGGEQYF	TGCGCCAGCAGCCAAGACTCTAGACAGGGTGGCGAGCAGTACTTC
-	TRBV13	TRBJ2-4	-	CASSILHDPSLQYF	TGTGCCAGCAGCATACTACATGACCCGAGCCTTCAGTACTTC
few	TRBV5-1	TRBJ2-5	-	CASSLEGQETQYF	TGCGCCAGCAGCTTGGAGGGGCAGGAGACCCAGTACTTC
-	TRBV9	TRBJ2-1	-	CASSSRHGLDNEQFF	TGTGCCAGCAGCTCCCGACATGGGTTAGACAATGAGCAGTTCTTC
-	TRBV28	TRBJ2-5	TRBD1	CASTPGTAQETQYF	TGTGCCAGCACCCCCGGGACAGCTCAAGAGACCCAGTACTTC
few	TRBV7-9	TRBJ2-7	-	CASSFDGPYEQYF	TGTGCCAGCAGCTTTGATGGACCCTACGAGCAGTACTTC
few	TRBV7-9	TRBJ2-7	-	CATRRATTYEQYF	TGTGCCACCCGGAGAGCAACTACCTACGAGCAGTACTTC
few	TRBV2	TRBJ2-7	-	CASSAVYEQYF	TGTGCCAGCAGTGCCGTCTACGAGCAGTACTTC
-	TRBV6-5	TRBJ2-2	TRBD1	CASSYWTGAGELFF	TGTGCCAGCAGTTACTGGACAGGGGCCGGGGAGCTGTTTTTT
few	TRBV10-3	TRBJ1-5	TRBD1	CAISESDRDDQPQHF	TGTGCCATCAGTGAGTCTGACAGGGATGATCAGCCCCAGCATTTT
-	TRBV6-5	TRBJ1-6	-	CASSSKGQHYNSPLHF	TGTGCCAGCAGTTCTAAAGGACAGCACTATAATTCACCCCTCCACTTT
once	TRBV7-3	TRBJ1-1	-	CASSSEGLGSTEAFF	TGTGCCAGCAGCTCTGAAGGGCTTGGTTCCACTGAAGCTTTCTTT
-	TRBV5-6	TRBJ1-4	-	CASSPDGATNEKLFF	TGTGCCAGCAGCCCGGATGGAGCAACTAATGAAAAACTGTTTTTT
few	TRBV28	TRBJ2-7	-	CASIGLGASYEQYF	TGTGCCAGCATTGGGTTGGGGGCCTCCTACGAGCAGTACTTC
-	TRBV27	TRBJ1-1	-	CASSLSQTGEAFF	TGTGCCAGCAGTTTAAGTCAAACGGGGGAAGCTTTCTTT
-	TRBV7-2	TRBJ1-2	-	CASSFGGLGGNYGYTF	TGTGCCAGCAGCTTCGGGGGCCTCGGAGGAAACTATGGCTACACCTTC
-	TRBV5-4	TRBJ2-1	-	CASRLGDSYNEQFF	TGTGCCAGCAGGCTTGGCGATTCCTACAATGAGCAGTTCTTC
few	TRBV29-1	TRBJ2-2	TRBD1	CSVRDRSNTGELFF	TGCAGCGTTCGGGACAGGTCGAACACCGGGGAGCTGTTTTTT
-	TRBV2	TRBJ2-5	-	CASSEVLYQETQYF	TGTGCCAGCAGTGAAGTCCTGTACCAAGAGACCCAGTACTTC
-	TRBV6-5	TRBJ1-1	-	CASSNGRKLNTEAFF	TGTGCCAGCAGCAACGGACGCAAACTGAACACTGAAGCTTTCTTT
few	TRBV7-3	TRBJ1-1	-	CASRRAGANEAFF	TGTGCCAGCAGACGGGCAGGGGCCAATGAAGCTTTCTTT
-	TRBV2	TRBJ1-2	TRBD1	CASSPNDRATF	TGTGCCAGCAGTCCAAACGACAGGGCCACCTTC
-	TRBV9	TRBJ1-1	TRBD1	CASSVAGTENTEAFF	TGTGCCAGCAGCGTCGCCGGGACAGAGAACACTGAAGCTTTCTTT
-	TRBV21-1	TRBJ2-1	-	CATPSGGAAEQFF	TGTGCCACCCCCTCCGGGGGGGCCGCTGAGCAGTTCTTC
-	TRBV10-3	TRBJ1-4	-	CAISDRATNEKLFF	TGTGCCATCAGTGACAGGGCAACTAATGAAAAACTGTTTTTT
-	TRBV6-6	TRBJ2-7	-	CASSYSDSATYEQYF	TGTGCCAGCAGTTACTCCGACAGTGCAACCTACGAGCAGTACTTC
few	TRBV13	TRBJ2-1	-	CASSLLDRPEQFF	TGTGCCAGCAGCCTCCTTGACAGACCCGAGCAGTTCTTC